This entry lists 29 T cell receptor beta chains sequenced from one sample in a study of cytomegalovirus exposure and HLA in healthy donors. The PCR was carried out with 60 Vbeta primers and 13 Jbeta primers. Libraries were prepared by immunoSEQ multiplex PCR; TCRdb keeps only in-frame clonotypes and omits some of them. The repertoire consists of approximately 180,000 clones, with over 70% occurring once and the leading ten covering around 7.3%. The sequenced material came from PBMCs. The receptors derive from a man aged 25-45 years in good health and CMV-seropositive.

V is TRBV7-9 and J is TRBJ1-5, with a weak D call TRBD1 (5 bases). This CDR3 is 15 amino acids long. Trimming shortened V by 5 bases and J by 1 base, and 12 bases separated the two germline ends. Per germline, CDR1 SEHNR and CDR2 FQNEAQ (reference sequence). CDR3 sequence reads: CASSPFGGSNQPQHF. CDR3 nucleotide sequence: TGTGCCAGCAGCCCCTTTGGGGGGAGCAATCAGCCCCAGCATTTT.

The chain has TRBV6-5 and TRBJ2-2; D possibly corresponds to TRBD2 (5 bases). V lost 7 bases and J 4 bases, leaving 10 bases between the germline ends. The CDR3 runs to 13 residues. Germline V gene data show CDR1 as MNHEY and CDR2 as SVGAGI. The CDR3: CASTTGSTGELFF. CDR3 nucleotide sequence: TGTGCCAGCACCACGGGGTCCACCGGGGAGCTGTTTTTT.

This chain's CDR3 is CASSLVGLRLDRGNYGYTF. The CDR3 DNA sequence: TGTGCCAGCAGCTTAGTGGGTTTGAGATTGGACAGGGGAAACTATGGCTACACCTTC. This chain uses TRBV11-2 with TRBJ1-2; 9 bases fit TRBD1. Germline V CDR1 and CDR2: SGHAT, FQNNGV. Germline trimming cut 1 base from V and 2 bases from J; bases unmatched to any gene: 14. The CDR3 contains 19 residues.

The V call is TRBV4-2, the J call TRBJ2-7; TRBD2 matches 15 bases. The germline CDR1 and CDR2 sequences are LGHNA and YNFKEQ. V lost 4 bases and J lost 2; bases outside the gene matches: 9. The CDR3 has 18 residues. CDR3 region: CASSPTGTSGRITYEQYF. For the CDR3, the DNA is TGTGCCAGCAGCCCTACCGGGACTAGCGGGAGGATTACCTACGAGCAGTACTTC.

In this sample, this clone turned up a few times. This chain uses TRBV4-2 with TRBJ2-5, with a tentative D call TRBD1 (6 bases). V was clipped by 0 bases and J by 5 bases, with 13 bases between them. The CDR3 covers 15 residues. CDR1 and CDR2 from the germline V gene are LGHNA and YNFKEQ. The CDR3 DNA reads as TGTGCCAGCAGCCAAGACAGGGGACCTCAGGAGACCCAGTACTTC. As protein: CASSQDRGPQETQYF.

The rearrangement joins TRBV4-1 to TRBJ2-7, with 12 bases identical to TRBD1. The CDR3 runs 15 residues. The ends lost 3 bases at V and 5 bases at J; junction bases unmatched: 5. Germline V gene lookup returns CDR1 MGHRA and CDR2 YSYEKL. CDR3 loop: CASSQGQGAFNEQYF. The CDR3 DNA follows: TGCGCCAGCAGCCAGGGACAGGGGGCATTCAACGAGCAGTACTTC.

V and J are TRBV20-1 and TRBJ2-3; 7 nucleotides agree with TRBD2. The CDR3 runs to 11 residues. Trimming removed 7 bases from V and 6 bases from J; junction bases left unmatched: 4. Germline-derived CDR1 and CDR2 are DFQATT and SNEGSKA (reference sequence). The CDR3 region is CSGRAGDTQYF. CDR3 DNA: TGCAGTGGTCGAGCGGGGGATACGCAGTATTTT.

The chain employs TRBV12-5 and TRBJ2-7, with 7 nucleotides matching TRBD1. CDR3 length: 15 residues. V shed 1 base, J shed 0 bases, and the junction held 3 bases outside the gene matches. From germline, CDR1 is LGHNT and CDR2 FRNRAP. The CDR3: CASGLGGTDSYEQYF. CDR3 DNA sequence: TGTGCTAGTGGTTTGGGGGGGACAGACTCCTACGAGCAGTACTTC.

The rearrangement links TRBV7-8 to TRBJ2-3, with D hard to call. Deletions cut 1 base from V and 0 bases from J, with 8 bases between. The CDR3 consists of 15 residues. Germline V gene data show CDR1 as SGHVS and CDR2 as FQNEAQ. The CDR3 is CASSLDAHSTDTQYF. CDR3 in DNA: TGTGCCAGCAGCTTAGACGCACATAGCACAGATACGCAGTATTTT.

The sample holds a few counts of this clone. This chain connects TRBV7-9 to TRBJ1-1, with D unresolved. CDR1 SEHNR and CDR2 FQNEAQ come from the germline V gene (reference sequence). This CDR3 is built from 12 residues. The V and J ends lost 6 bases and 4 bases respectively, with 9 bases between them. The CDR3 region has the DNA TGTGCCAGCAGGAGGATAGGCACTGAAGCTTTCTTT. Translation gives CASRRIGTEAFF.

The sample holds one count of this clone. The CDR3 loop is CASSATGASANYGYTF. CDR3 DNA: TGTGCCAGCAGTGCGACAGGGGCCTCCGCTAACTATGGCTACACCTTC. The rearrangement joins TRBV6-1 to TRBJ1-2; 8 nucleotides align to TRBD1. The CDR3 runs to 16 residues. CDR1 is MNHNS and CDR2 is SASEGT in the germline V gene. V shed 4 bases and J 0 bases; nucleotides not matched to a gene: 7.

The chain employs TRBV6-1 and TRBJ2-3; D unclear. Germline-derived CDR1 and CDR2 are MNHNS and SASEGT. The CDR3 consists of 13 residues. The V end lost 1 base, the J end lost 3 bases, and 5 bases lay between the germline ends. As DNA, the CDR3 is TGTGCCAGCAGTGAAGGGAGAACAGATACGCAGTATTTT. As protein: CASSEGRTDTQYF.

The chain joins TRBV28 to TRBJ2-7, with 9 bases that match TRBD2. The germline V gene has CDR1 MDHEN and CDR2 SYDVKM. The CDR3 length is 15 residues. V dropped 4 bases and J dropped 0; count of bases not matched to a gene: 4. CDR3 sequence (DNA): TGTGCCAGCAGTTGGTTAGCGGGAGCCTCCTACGAGCAGTACTTC. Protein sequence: CASSWLAGASYEQYF.

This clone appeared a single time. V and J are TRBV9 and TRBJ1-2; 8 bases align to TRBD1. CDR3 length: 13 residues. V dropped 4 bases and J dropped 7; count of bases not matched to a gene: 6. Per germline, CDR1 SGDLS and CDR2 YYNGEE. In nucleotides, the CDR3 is TGTGCCAGCAGCTCGACAGGGGAGAGTGGCTACACCTTC. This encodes CASSSTGESGYTF.

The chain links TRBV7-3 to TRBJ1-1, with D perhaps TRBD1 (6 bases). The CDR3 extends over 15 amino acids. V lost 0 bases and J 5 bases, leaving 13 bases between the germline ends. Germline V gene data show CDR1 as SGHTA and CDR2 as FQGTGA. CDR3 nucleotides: TGTGCCAGCAGCTTAACGGGGGCCCTCGGAACTGAAGCTTTCTTT. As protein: CASSLTGALGTEAFF.

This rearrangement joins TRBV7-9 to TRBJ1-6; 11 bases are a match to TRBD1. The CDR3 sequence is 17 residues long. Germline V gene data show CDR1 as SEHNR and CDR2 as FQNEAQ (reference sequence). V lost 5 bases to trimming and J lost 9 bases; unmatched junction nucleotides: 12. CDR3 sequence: CASSPWTGGGEGSPLHF. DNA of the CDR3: TGTGCCAGCAGCCCGTGGACAGGGGGCGGCGAGGGTTCACCCCTCCACTTT.

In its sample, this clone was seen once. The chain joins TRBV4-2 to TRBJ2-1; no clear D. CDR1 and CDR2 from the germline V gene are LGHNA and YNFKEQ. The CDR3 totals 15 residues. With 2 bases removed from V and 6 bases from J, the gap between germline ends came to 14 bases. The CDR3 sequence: CASSQTPATSNEQFF. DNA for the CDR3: TGTGCCAGCAGCCAAACCCCTGCAACCAGCAATGAGCAGTTCTTC.

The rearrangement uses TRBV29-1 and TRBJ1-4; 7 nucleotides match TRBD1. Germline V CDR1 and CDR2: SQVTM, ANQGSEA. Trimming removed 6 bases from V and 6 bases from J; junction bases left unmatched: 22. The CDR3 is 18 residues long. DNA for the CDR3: TGCAGCGTACCAAACGCCGGGACAGCGTGGAGATGGGATGAAAAACTGTTTTTT. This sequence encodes CSVPNAGTAWRWDEKLFF.

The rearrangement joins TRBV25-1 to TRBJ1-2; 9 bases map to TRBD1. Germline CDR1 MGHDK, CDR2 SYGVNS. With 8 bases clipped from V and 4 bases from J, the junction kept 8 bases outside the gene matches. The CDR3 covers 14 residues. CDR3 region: CASRGQGVGYGYTF. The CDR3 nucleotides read TGTGCCAGCCGGGGACAGGGCGTCGGCTATGGCTACACCTTC.

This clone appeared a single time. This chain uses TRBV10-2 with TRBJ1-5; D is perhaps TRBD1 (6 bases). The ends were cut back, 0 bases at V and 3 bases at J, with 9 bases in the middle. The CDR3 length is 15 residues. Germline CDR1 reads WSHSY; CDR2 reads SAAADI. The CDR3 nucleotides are TGCGCCAGCAGTGAGTCACAGGGTGTCAATCAGCCCCAGCATTTT. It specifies CASSESQGVNQPQHF.

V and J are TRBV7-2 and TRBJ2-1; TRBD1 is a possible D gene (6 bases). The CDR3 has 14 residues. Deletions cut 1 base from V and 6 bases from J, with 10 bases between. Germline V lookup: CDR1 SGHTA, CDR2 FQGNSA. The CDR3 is CASSLGSDSNEQFF. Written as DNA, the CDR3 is TGTGCCAGCAGCTTAGGGTCGGACAGCAATGAGCAGTTCTTC.

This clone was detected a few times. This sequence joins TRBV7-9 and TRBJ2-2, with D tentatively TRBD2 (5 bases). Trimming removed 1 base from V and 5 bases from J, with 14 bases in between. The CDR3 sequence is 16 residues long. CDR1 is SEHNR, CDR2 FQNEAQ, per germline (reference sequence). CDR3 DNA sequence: TGTGCCAGCAGCTTAGGGAGGAGGAGCCCTACCGGGGAGCTGTTTTTT. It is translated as CASSLGRRSPTGELFF.

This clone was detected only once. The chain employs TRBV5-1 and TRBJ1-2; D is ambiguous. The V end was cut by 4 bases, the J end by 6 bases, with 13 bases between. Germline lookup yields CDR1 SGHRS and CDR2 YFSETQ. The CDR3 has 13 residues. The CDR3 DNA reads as TGCGCCAGCAGCCCCAGAGGAGGGAATGGCTACACCTTC. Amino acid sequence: CASSPRGGNGYTF. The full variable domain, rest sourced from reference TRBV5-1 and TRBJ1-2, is KAGVTQTPRYLIKTRGQQVTLSCSPISGHRSVSWYQQTPGQGLQFLFEYFSETQRNKGNFPGRFSGRQFSNSRSEMNVSTLELGDSALYLCASSPRGGNGYTFGSGTRLTVV.

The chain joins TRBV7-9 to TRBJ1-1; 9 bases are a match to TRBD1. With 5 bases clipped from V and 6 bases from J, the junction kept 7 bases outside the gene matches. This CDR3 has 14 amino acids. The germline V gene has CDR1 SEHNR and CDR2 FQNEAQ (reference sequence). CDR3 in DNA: TGTGCCAGCAGCCGATACAGGGGGCTCGCTGAAGCTTTCTTT. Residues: CASSRYRGLAEAFF.

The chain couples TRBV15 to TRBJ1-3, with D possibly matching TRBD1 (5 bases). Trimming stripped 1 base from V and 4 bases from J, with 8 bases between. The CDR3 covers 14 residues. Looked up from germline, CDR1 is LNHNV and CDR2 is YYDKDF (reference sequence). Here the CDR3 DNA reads TGTGCCACCAGCAGAGCAGGGTACGGAAACACCATATATTTT. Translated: CATSRAGYGNTIYF.

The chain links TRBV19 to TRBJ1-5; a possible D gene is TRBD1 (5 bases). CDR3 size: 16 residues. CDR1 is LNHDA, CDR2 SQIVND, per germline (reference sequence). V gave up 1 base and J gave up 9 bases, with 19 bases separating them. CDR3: CASSIGGRLIPWPQHF. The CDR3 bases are TGTGCCAGTAGTATAGGGGGCCGCCTGATACCCTGGCCCCAGCATTTT.

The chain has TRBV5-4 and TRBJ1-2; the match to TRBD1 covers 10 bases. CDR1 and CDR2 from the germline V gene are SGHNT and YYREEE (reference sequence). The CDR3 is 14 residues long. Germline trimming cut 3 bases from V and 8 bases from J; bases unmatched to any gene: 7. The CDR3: CASSSGQGVGGYTF. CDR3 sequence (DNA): TGTGCCAGCAGCTCAGGACAGGGGGTTGGGGGCTACACCTTC.

The CDR3 reads CASSLGGRLLPYF. CDR3 nucleotide sequence: TGTGCCAGCAGTTTGGGCGGGAGATTGTTGCCGTACTTC. The chain employs TRBV28 and TRBJ2-7, with 7 bases lining up with TRBD2. V was clipped by 3 bases and J by 12 bases; unmatched bases: 11. CDR1 MDHEN and CDR2 SYDVKM come from the germline V gene. This CDR3 has 13 residues.

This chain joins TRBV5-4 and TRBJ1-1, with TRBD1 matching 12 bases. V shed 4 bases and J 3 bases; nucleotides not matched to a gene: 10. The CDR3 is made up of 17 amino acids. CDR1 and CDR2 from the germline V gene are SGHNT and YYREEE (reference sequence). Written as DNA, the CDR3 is TGTGCCAGCAGCGCCCCCCCGGGACAGGGGGCGGACACTGAAGCTTTCTTT. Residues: CASSAPPGQGADTEAFF.